A selection of T cell receptor beta chains follows, all from one sample in a study of shared clonotypes between healthy human individuals. Method: immunoSEQ multiplex PCR; TCRdb's copy keeps in-frame clones and lacks some. The table lists 500,000 to 550,000 clones, more than 95% of them singletons. The material sequenced was naive CD4+ T cells sorted from blood. Receptors originate from a woman aged 25 to 39 in good health. Both conserved end residues are part of each CDR3.

>TRBJ1-2|TRBV9
CASSVARSGLDGYTF
>TRBJ1-2|TRBV15
CATSRGQTYGYTF
>TRBJ2-3|TRBV5-1
CASSDRQGRTDTQYF
>TRBJ1-2|TRBV27
CASSPGWGGYGYTF
>TRBJ1-2|TRBV9
CASSVDLGLSGYTF
>TRBJ1-2|TRBV28
CASSDSAEGYTF
>TRBJ1-6|TRBV7-9
CASSRGQILHF
>TRBJ2-7|TRBV28
CASTGGPYEQYF
>TRBJ1-1|TRBV30
CAWTRDRAPGTEAFF
>TRBJ2-1|TRBV9
CASSIPTSGKSNEQFF
>TRBJ2-7|TRBV28
CASSFGLAGVEQYF
>TRBJ2-5|TRBV10-3
CAIRSGGEETQYF
>TRBJ1-2|TRBV5-1
CASSLITGPGYTF
>TRBJ2-7|TRBV6-1
CASRPASLGVYEQYF
>TRBJ1-2|TRBV2
CASSEQGLGSGYTF
>TRBJ1-2|TRBV7-9
CASSLKRGALGNYGYTF
>TRBJ2-7|TRBV6-5
CASSLSTNSYEQYF
>TRBJ2-7|TRBV11-2
CASSLVRRTYEQYF
>TRBJ2-7|TRBV19
CASSIVTSGSYEQYF
>TRBJ1-4|TRBV29-1
CSVIGTGGEKLFF
>TRBJ1-4|TRBV2
CASSGERGEKLFF
>TRBJ1-1|TRBV18
CASSPHQELDRGNTEAFF
>TRBJ1-6|TRBV19
CASSVGQGTPAPLHF
>TRBJ1-5|TRBV21-1
CASSKGGREPQHF
>TRBJ2-1|TRBV28
CASRPTLGAHEQFF
>TRBJ1-5|TRBV19
CASSRDRSNQPQHF
>TRBJ2-7|TRBV5-1
CASSLGAYEQYF
>TRBJ1-3|TRBV9
CASSPNREQAGNTIYF
>TRBJ2-3|TRBV6-1
CASSVRMGTPDTQYF
>TRBJ1-5|TRBV6-6
CASSRQGASNQPQHF
>TRBJ1-2|TRBV27
CASSSRGNYGYTF
>TRBJ2-7|TRBV18
CASSPGQTYEQYF
>TRBJ1-1|TRBV4-1
CASSQDGKGANVAAFF
>TRBJ1-1|TRBV29-1
CSVGRDAKSSF
>TRBJ2-1|TRBV11-3
CASSPRLAGDTNEQFF
>TRBJ1-5|TRBV28
CASSLSEQPQHF
>TRBJ1-1|TRBV29-1
CSVEVSGSGHAFF
>TRBJ2-7|TRBV29-1
CSGLGRQGHEQYF
>TRBJ1-3|TRBV19
CASSPWGQGIAGNTIYF
>TRBJ1-1|TRBV6-5
CASSYMVRGGKAFF
>TRBJ2-6|TRBV7-9
CASSSPTSGTTSGANVLTF
>TRBJ1-5|TRBV19
CASSIDRGVQPQHF
>TRBJ1-4|TRBV7-2
CASSWTGDREKLFF
>TRBJ2-3|TRBV5-1
CASSTQQGLSTDTQYF
>TRBJ2-2|TRBV5-1
CASSHRHNTGELFF
>TRBJ2-3|TRBV30
CAWSPSTDTQYF
>TRBJ2-7|TRBV28
CASATYWGQGHHEQYF
>TRBJ2-1|TRBV9
CASSALAGFYNEQFF
>TRBJ2-7|TRBV4-1
CASSHRSGSGAREQYF
>TRBJ2-3|TRBV7-9
CASSLRGAGPDTQYF
>TRBJ1-1|TRBV6-1
CAIEGIPGGTEAFF
>TRBJ1-6|TRBV7-9
CASSPGGGGSYNSPLHF
>TRBJ1-1|TRBV11-3
CASSFRGKNTEAFF
>TRBJ2-7|TRBV28
CASSTPGTGTHEQYF
>TRBJ2-5|TRBV18
CASSPRQGHETQYF
>TRBJ2-7|TRBV29-1
CSVGSGVMLHEQYF
>TRBJ1-2|TRBV28
CASLPGTAGGYTF
>TRBJ1-5|TRBV2
CASSSDRVIMNPQHF
>TRBJ2-7|TRBV19
CASNPGLAAHEQYF